A single T cell receptor beta chain is shown here with its context. This clonotype has just a few counts. What this receptor recognizes is not known. Per-nucleotide qualities are absent, and no much larger clonotype sits a single base away. The intended sense of this specimen's treatment or condition label: allogeneic hematopoietic cell transplantation with graft depleted of TCRalphabeta T cells and CD19 B cells. The children who served as transplant recipients had been given grafts of TCRalphabeta/CD19-depleted allogeneic hematopoietic cells. In the germline V gene, CDR1 corresponds to MDHEN and CDR2 to SYDVKM. V lost 7 bases and J lost 3 bases, and the count of bases not matched to a germline gene is 3. Measured from the cysteine to the phenylalanine, the CDR3 is 14 residues long. CDR3 DNA only is kept here, 42 bases in frame from base 1. The data are from a study of T-cell reconstitution after alpha-beta-depleted transplantation in children (dated by TCRdb to 2016 to 2017). Concerning the study at large: Using TCR repertoire profiling, the study followed T-cell immune reconstitution in a quantitative way in children after TCRalphabeta/CD19-depleted allogeneic hematopoietic cell transplantation.

The library relied on PCR. Sequencing took place on an Illumina HiSeq 2500. To normalize quantification of the TCRbeta repertoire, the TCR libraries were built with molecular barcoding that relied on unique molecular identifiers. The raw public reads went through TCRdb reprocessing: fastp at Q25, MiXCR clone calling, in-frame beta chains kept. Rows with a matching CDR3 protein are joined into one entry that keeps the most common DNA and genes. The sample contains over 450,000 distinct CDR3 sequences, roughly a tenth of them found a single time. Of the sample, roughly 2.1% falls within the top ten clones. The study at large found these results: The apparently early alphabetaT-cell count recovery about two months after transplant was reportedly dependent on only several hundred rapidly expanded clones derived from non-depleted graft cells. Over subsequent months, a decline in hyperexpanded clone frequencies was noted, and after one year, T-cell counts and TCRbeta diversity were mostly ascribed to newly produced T cells. In some patients, the high TCRbeta diversity seen at day 60 was put down to recipient T cells and intrathymic progenitors that had survived conditioning.

The clonotype originates from a child between 2 and 9 years old with inherited bone marrow failure, due to receive a stem cell transplant. The sequencing used PBMCs, collected before TCRalphabeta/CD19-depleted stem cell transplant. The V and J segments used are TRBV28 and TRBJ2-1, with TRBD2 matching 10 junction bases. The CDR3 protein sequence reads: CASKIAGGYNEQFF. The bases read TGTGCCAGCAAAATAGCGGGAGGCTACAATGAGCAGTTCTTC.